This T cell receptor (beta chain) is drawn from a study of blood T cell repertoires in COVID-19. The germline V and J ends were trimmed by 2 bases and 6 bases, with 10 bases remaining between them. The CDR3 extends over 14 amino acids. Germline V gene sequence: CDR1 SGHTA, CDR2 FQGNSA. The repertoire was sequenced with immunoSEQ multiplex PCR; TCRdb's copy has only in-frame clones and lacks some. The sample holds approximately 70,000 clones, approximately 88% seen once. This clone has just a few counts. The sequenced sample consisted of peripheral blood. The clonotype comes from a man older than 75 with active or convalescent COVID-19. The rearrangement uses TRBV7-2 and TRBJ2-2; no clear D. CDR3 residues: CASSLSKRSGELFF. In nucleotides, the CDR3 is TGTGCCAGCAGCTTATCGAAGCGATCCGGGGAGCTGTTTTTT.